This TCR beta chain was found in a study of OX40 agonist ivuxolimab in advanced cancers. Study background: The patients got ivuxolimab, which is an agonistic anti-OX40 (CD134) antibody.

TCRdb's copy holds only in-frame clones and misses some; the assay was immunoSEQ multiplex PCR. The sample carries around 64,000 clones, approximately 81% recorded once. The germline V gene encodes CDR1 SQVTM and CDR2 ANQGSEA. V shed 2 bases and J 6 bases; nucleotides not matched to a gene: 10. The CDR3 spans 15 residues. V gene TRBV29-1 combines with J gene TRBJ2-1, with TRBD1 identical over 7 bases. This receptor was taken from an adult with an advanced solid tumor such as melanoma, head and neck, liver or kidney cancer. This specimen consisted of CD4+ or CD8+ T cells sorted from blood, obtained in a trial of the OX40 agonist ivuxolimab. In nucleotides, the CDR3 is TGCAGCGTTGAAATAGTAGGGGGCTTGTCCAATGAGCAGTTCTTC. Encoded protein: CSVEIVGGLSNEQFF.